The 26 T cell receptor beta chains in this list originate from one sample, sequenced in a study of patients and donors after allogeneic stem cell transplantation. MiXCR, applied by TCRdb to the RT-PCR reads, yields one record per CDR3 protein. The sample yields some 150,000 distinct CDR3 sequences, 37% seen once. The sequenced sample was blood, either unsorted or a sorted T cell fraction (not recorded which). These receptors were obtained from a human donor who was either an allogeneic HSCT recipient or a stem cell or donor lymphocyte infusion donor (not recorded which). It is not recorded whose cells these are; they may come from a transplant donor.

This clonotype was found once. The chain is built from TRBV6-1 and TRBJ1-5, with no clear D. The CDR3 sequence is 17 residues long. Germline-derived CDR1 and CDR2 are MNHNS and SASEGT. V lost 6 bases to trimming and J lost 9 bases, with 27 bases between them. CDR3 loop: CASSTLFGRLKGMPQHF. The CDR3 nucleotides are TGTGCCAGCAGCACCCTCTTTGGACGGTTAAAAGGTATGCCCCAGCATTTT.

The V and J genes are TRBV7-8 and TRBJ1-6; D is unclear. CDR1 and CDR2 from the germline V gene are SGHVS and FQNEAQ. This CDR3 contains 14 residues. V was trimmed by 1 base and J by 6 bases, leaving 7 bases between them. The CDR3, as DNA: TGTGCCAGCAGCTTAGTTCGAACTAATTCACCCCTCCACTTT. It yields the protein CASSLVRTNSPLHF.

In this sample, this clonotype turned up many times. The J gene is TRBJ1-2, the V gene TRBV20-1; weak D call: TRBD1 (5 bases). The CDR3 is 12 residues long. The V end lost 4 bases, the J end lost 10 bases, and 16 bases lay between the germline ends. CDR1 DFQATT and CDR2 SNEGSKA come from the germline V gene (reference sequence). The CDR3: CSATGRSFDYTF. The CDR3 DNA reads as TGCAGTGCTACGGGACGGTCGTTTGACTACACCTTC.

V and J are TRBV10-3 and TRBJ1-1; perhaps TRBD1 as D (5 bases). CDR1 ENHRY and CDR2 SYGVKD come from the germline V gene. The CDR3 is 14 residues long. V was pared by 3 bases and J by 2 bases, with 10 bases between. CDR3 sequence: CAISERQTNTEAFF. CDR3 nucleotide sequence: TGTGCCATCAGTGAACGACAGACCAACACTGAAGCTTTCTTT.

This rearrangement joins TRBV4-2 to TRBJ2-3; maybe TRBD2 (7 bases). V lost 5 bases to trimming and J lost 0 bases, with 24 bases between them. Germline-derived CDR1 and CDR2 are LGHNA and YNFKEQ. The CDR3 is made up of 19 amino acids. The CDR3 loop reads CASSSPVWKGGGSTDTQYF. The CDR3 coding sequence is TGTGCCAGCAGCTCCCCAGTTTGGAAGGGGGGGGGAAGCACAGATACGCAGTATTTT.

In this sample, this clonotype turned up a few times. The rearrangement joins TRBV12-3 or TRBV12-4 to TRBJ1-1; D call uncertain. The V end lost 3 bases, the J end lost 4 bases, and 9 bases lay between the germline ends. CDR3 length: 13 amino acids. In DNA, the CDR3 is TGTGCCAGCAGTTTCGGAGAAGGCACTGAAGCTTTCTTT. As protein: CASSFGEGTEAFF.

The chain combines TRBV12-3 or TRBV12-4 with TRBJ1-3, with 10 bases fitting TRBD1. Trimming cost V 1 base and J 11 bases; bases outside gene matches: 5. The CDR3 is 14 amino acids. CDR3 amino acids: CASSLGGTGDPIYF. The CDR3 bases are TGTGCCAGCAGTTTAGGCGGGACAGGGGACCCCATATATTTT.

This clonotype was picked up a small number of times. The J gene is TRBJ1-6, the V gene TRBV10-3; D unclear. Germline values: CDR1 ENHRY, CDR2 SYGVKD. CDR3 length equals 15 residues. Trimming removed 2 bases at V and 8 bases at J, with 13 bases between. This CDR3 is CAISEGQSGDSPLHF. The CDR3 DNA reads TGTGCCATCAGTGAGGGGCAGAGTGGGGATTCACCCCTCCACTTT.

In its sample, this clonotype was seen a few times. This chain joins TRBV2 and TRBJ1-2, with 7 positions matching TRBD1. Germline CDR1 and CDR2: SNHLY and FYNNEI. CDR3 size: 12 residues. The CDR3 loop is CAASGTEYGYTF. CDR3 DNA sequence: TGTGCAGCTTCCGGGACAGAATATGGCTACACCTTC.

The CDR3 reads CASSRGQGALYEQYF. The CDR3, as DNA: TGCGCCAGCAGCCGCGGACAGGGCGCTCTCTACGAGCAGTACTTC. The chain employs TRBV4-3 and TRBJ2-7; 8 bases align to TRBD1. This CDR3 region has 15 residues. J was trimmed by 3 bases and V by 4 bases; bases with no gene match: 8. From germline, CDR1 is LGHNA and CDR2 YSLEER.

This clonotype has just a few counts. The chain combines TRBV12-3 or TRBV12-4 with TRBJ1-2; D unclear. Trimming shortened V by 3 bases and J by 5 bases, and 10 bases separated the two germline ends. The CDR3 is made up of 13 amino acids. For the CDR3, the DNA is TGTGCCAGCAGTTTCTCGGGGAGTTATGGCTACACCTTC. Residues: CASSFSGSYGYTF.

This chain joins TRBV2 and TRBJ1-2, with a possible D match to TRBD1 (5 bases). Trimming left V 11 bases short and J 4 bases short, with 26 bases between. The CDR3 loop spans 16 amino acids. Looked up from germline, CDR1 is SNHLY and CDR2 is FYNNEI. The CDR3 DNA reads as TGTGCCGCGCTCAACCCGGGGCCAGGGAAGGGCTATGGCTACACCTTC. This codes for CAALNPGPGKGYGYTF. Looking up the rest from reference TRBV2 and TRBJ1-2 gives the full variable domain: EPEVTQTPSHQVTQMGQEVILRCVPISNHLYFYWYRQILGQKVEFLVSFYNNEISEKSEIFDDQFSVERPDGSNFTLKIRSTKLEDSAMYFCAALNPGPGKGYGYTFGSGTRLTVV.

CDR3 loop: CASSLRTERVTDTQYF. CDR3 nucleotide sequence: TGTGCCAGCAGCCTACGGACGGAGAGAGTCACAGATACGCAGTATTTT. The chain has TRBV7-2 and TRBJ2-3, with D uncertain. Germline V gives CDR1 SGHTA, CDR2 FQGNSA. V shed 5 bases and J shed 2 bases, with 17 bases lying between them. This CDR3 region has 16 residues.

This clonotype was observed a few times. The CDR3 sequence: CASRRTGGGNEQFF. The CDR3 nucleotides are TGTGCCTCCCGCCGGACAGGGGGCGGCAATGAGCAGTTCTTC. The J gene is TRBJ2-1, the V gene TRBV6-2 or TRBV6-3; 11 bases match TRBD1. This CDR3 contains 14 residues. The trim removed 11 bases at V and 6 bases at J, leaving 9 bases unmatched. The V gene's germline CDR1 is MNHEY and CDR2 SVGEGT.

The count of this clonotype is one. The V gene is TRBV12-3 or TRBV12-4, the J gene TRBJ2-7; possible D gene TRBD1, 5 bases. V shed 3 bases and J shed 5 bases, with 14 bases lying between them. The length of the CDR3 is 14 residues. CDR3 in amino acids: CASSFGQGGNEQYV. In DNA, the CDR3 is TGTGCCAGCAGTTTTGGCCAGGGTGGGAACGAGCAGTACGTC.

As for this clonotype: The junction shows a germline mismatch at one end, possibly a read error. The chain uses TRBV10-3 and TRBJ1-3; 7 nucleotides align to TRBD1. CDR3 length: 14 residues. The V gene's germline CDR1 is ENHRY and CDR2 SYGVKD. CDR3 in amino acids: CAIGDREAGNTIYF. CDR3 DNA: TGTGCCATCGGTGACAGGGAGGCTGGAAACACCATATATTTT.

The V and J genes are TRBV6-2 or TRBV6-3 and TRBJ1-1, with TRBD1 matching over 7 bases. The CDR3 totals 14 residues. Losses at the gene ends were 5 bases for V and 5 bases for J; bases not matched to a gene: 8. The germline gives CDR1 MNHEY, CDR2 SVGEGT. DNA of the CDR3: TGTGCCAGCAGTGACCCACAGGGGAGGACTGAAGCTTTCTTT. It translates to CASSDPQGRTEAFF.

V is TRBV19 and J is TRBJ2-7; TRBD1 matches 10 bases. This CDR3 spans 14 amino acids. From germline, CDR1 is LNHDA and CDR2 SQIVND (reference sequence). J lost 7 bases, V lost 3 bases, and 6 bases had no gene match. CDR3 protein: CASSIRQGAREQYF. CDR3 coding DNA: TGTGCCAGTAGTATTCGACAGGGGGCCCGGGAGCAGTACTTC.

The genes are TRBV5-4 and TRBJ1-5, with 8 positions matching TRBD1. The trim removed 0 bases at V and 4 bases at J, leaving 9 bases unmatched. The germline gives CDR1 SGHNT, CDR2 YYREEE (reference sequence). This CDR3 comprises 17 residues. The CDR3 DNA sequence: TGTGCCAGCAGCTTGGGAGGGGGGACAGGAGTAAATCAGCCCCAGCATTTT. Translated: CASSLGGGTGVNQPQHF.

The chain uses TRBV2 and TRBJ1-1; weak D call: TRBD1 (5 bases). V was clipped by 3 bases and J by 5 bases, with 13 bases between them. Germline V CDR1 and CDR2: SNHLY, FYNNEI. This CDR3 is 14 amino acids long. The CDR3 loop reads CASSDLGKGTEAFF. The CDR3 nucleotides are TGTGCCAGCAGTGACCTAGGGAAGGGGACTGAAGCTTTCTTT. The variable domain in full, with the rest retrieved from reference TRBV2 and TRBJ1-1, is EPEVTQTPSHQVTQMGQEVILRCVPISNHLYFYWYRQILGQKVEFLVSFYNNEISEKSEIFDDQFSVERPDGSNFTLKIRSTKLEDSAMYFCASSDLGKGTEAFFGQGTRLTVV.

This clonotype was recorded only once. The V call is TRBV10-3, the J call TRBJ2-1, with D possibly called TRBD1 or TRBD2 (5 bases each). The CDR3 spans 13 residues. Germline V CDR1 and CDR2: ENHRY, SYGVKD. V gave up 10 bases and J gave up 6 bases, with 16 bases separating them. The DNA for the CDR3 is TGTGCCAGTCTGGGCCCTGGGGGCAATGAGCAGTTCTTC. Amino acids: CASLGPGGNEQFF.

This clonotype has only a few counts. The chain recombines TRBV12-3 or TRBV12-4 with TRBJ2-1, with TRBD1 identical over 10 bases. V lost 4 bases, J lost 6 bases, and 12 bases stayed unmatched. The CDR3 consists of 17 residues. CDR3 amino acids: CASSYAGGTGVSNEQFF. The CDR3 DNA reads TGTGCCAGCAGTTACGCAGGAGGGACAGGGGTTTCCAATGAGCAGTTCTTC.

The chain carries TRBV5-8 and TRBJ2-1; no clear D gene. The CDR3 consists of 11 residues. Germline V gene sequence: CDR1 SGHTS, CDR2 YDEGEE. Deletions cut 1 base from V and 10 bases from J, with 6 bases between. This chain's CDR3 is CASSLRREQFF. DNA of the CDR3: TGTGCCAGCAGCTTGCGACGGGAGCAGTTCTTC. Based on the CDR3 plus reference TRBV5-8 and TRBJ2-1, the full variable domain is EAGVTQSPTHLIKTRGQQATLRCSPISGHTSVYWYQQALGLGLQFLLWYDEGEERNRGNFPPRFSGRQFPNYSSELNVNALELEDSALYLCASSLRREQFFGPGTRLTVL.

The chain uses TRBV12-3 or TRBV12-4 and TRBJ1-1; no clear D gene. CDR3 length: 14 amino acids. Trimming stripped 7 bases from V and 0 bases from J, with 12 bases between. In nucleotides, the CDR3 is TGTGCCAGCACCACCGGACGGATGAACACTGAAGCTTTCTTT. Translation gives CASTTGRMNTEAFF.

CDR3: CAISEYAADYNSPLHF. The CDR3 nucleotides read TGTGCCATCAGTGAGTACGCGGCAGACTATAATTCACCCCTCCACTTT. The chain carries TRBV10-3 and TRBJ1-6; D not certain. The germline V gene encodes CDR1 ENHRY and CDR2 SYGVKD. Trimming shortened V by 1 base and J by 3 bases, and 10 bases separated the two germline ends. This CDR3 has 16 residues.

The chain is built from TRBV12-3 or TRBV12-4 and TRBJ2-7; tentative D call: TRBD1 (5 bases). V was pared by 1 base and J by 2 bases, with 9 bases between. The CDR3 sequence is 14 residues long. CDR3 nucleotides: TGTGCCAGCAGTTTAGAGGGGTCTACCTACGAGCAGTACTTC. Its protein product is CASSLEGSTYEQYF.